Listed below are T cell receptor beta chains from one sample, sequenced in a study of blood T cell repertoires in COVID-19. Clones were read by immunoSEQ multiplex PCR, and TCRdb kept only the in-frame ones, dropping some. The data hold under 250,000 clones, with roughly 88% observed a single time. The sequenced sample consisted of peripheral blood. These receptor sequences come from a woman older than 75 with COVID-19, enrolled during active disease. CDR3s leave out the opening cysteine and the closing phenylalanine or tryptophan.

J	V	CDR3
TRBJ1-2	TRBV5-1	ASSLAGSGVGYT
TRBJ1-5	TRBV19	ASTPEQGYQPQH
TRBJ1-2	TRBV28	ASSSFDRADYGYT
TRBJ1-1	TRBV19	ASSIELGGAQVRTEAF
TRBJ1-1	TRBV7-3	ASTRSPGFEAF
TRBJ1-1	TRBV7-9	ASSPRALPNTEAF
TRBJ2-7	TRBV6-5	ASSRTGPSSYEQY
TRBJ2-2	TRBV2	ASKGQGASTGELF
TRBJ1-2	TRBV10-3	AISEGGLRGYT
TRBJ1-3	TRBV7-2	ASSPPTVSGNTIY
TRBJ1-1	TRBV19	ASSDNMNTEAF
TRBJ2-1	TRBV9	ASSVLLSNEQF
TRBJ1-5	TRBV3-1/TRBV3-2	ASSQRPGQGQPQH
TRBJ2-3	TRBV18	ASSHSQTDTQY
TRBJ2-2	TRBV5-4	ASSPPGVSNTGELF
TRBJ1-4	TRBV6-2/TRBV6-3	ASSYRRGGLEKLF
TRBJ1-2	TRBV28	ASTTGGGTNYGYT
TRBJ1-4	TRBV18	ASSPQSTNEKLF
TRBJ1-1	TRBV5-1	ASSLEGHQNTEAF
TRBJ2-7	TRBV7-2	ASSATSGGVYEQY
TRBJ2-5	TRBV14	ASSPRPTRYQETQY
TRBJ2-3	TRBV3-1/TRBV3-2	ASSQVLGGDTDTQY
TRBJ1-4	TRBV28	ASTPTGDRGREKLF
TRBJ2-5	TRBV6-7	ASRSLQETQY
TRBJ1-2	TRBV13	ASSGRTGDIYGYT
TRBJ2-2	TRBV2	ASIEGTGELF
TRBJ1-6	TRBV5-8	ASGASSYNSPLH
TRBJ2-3	TRBV7-2	ASSLFSGGAGSTDTQY
TRBJ1-5	TRBV16	ASSQDGDSNQPQH
TRBJ2-3	TRBV5-1	ASSPIGTSGGAAQY
TRBJ1-1	TRBV2	ASSVNHMNTEAF
TRBJ1-2	TRBV5-1	ASSFQEAYGYT
TRBJ2-3	TRBV7-2	ASSLYGGGITDTQY
TRBJ1-1	TRBV6-5	ASRIDRNTEAF
TRBJ2-1	TRBV10-2	ASSEWGPGGNEQF
TRBJ1-4	TRBV4-2	ASSQETGPNEKLF